These 16 T cell receptor beta chains share one sample of origin, sequenced in a study of blood T cell repertoires in COVID-19. The repertoire was sequenced with immunoSEQ multiplex PCR; TCRdb's copy has only in-frame clones and lacks some. The sample has more than 400,000 clones; around 90% are singletons. Material for sequencing was PBMCs or T cells enriched from blood (not recorded which). The receptors here all came from a woman aged 18-29 years who had recovered from COVID-19.

The chain employs TRBV20-1 and TRBJ1-2; D unclear. Germline V gene data show CDR1 as DFQATT and CDR2 as SNEGSKA (reference sequence). V was shortened by 6 bases and J by 5 bases, with 10 bases between the two germline ends. The CDR3 totals 11 residues. The CDR3 DNA reads as TGCAGTGCCCCTCCGCTATATGGCTACACCTTC. This encodes CSAPPLYGYTF.

The chain links TRBV28 to TRBJ2-1, with 8 bases matching TRBD1. V gave up 3 bases and J gave up 7 bases; unmatched junction bases: 8. This CDR3 has 15 amino acids. CDR1 and CDR2 from the germline V gene are MDHEN and SYDVKM. CDR3 sequence: CASSLQGAIGNEQFF. The CDR3 DNA follows: TGTGCCAGCAGTTTGCAGGGGGCTATTGGTAATGAGCAGTTCTTC.

The chain joins TRBV5-1 to TRBJ2-1; D remains unclear. The germline gives CDR1 SGHRS, CDR2 YFSETQ. The CDR3 is 14 residues long. V gave up 0 bases and J gave up 1 base, with 5 bases separating them. Written as DNA, the CDR3 is TGCGCCAGCAGCTTGGACTGGTCCTACAATGAGCAGTTCTTC. It encodes CASSLDWSYNEQFF.

The chain is built from TRBV9 and TRBJ2-1, with 10 bases that match TRBD1. Germline V gives CDR1 SGDLS, CDR2 YYNGEE. Germline trimming cut 4 bases from V and 7 bases from J; bases unmatched to any gene: 5. The length of the CDR3 is 14 residues. CDR3 nucleotides: TGTGCCAGCAGCCAACGGACAGGGGGGAATGAGCAGTTCTTC. It encodes CASSQRTGGNEQFF.

The J gene is TRBJ2-7, the V gene TRBV28; 8 bases are shared with TRBD1. The CDR3 totals 15 residues. From germline, CDR1 is MDHEN and CDR2 SYDVKM. Germline trimming cut 5 bases from V and 1 base from J; bases unmatched to any gene: 7. CDR3 protein: CASSGGQVLSYEQYF. The CDR3 DNA is TGTGCCAGCAGTGGGGGACAGGTCCTTTCCTACGAGCAGTACTTC.

This clone was seen only once. V is TRBV29-1 and J is TRBJ1-1; D not resolved. The germline V gene encodes CDR1 SQVTM and CDR2 ANQGSEA. This CDR3 has 13 amino acids. Trimming removed 4 bases at V and 1 base at J, with 10 bases between. In DNA form, the CDR3 reads TGCAGCGTTGGAGGGTTAGCGAACACTGAAGCTTTCTTT. Translation gives CSVGGLANTEAFF.

The rearrangement links TRBV7-2 to TRBJ2-1; D might be TRBD2 (6 bases). The CDR3 spans 13 residues. With 1 base removed from V and 10 bases from J, the gap between germline ends came to 11 bases. Germline V gene data show CDR1 as SGHTA and CDR2 as FQGNSA. In DNA form, the CDR3 reads TGTGCCAGCAGCTTAGTGGGCGGGGAAGAGCAGTTCTTC. The encoded protein is CASSLVGGEEQFF.

This chain links TRBV19 with TRBJ2-4; D ambiguous. This CDR3 region has 14 residues. CDR1 LNHDA and CDR2 SQIVND come from the germline V gene (reference sequence). With 5 bases removed from V and 3 bases from J, the gap between germline ends came to 11 bases. The DNA for the CDR3 is TGTGCCAGTAGTGATTCGTATAGCAAAAACATTCAGTACTTC. Translating it yields CASSDSYSKNIQYF.

The chain recombines TRBV20-1 with TRBJ2-2; D is ambiguous. Germline V CDR1 and CDR2: DFQATT, SNEGSKA (reference sequence). The CDR3 contains 11 residues. Between the trimmed V and J ends, which lost 3 bases and 7 bases, there was a span of 6 bases. The CDR3 DNA follows: TGCAGTGCTAGGGTCGGCGGGGAGCTGTTTTTT. It translates to CSARVGGELFF.

The rearrangement uses TRBV7-2 and TRBJ1-5, with 11 bases lining up with TRBD1. The germline gives CDR1 SGHTA, CDR2 FQGNSA. V shed 4 bases, J shed 3 bases, and the junction held 2 bases outside the gene matches. The CDR3 sequence is 15 residues long. CDR3 sequence: CASSWDRGSNQPQHF. The CDR3 nucleotides are TGTGCCAGCAGCTGGGACAGGGGGTCCAATCAGCCCCAGCATTTT.

The chain recombines TRBV5-1 with TRBJ1-2, with D perhaps matching TRBD1 (6 bases). The CDR3 runs 14 residues. Between the trimmed V and J ends, which lost 0 bases and 6 bases, there was a span of 12 bases. CDR1 SGHRS and CDR2 YFSETQ come from the germline V gene. The CDR3 region is CASSLENRANGYTF. The DNA of the CDR3 is TGCGCCAGCAGCTTGGAGAACAGGGCGAATGGCTACACCTTC.

On this clone: Other nucleotide sequences from this sample produce the same CDR3. This chain links TRBV28 with TRBJ1-5; D is unresolved. This CDR3 has 14 amino acids. V gave up 0 bases and J gave up 4 bases, with 7 bases separating them. Germline CDR1 and CDR2: MDHEN and SYDVKM. CDR3 amino acids: CASSLWQVNQPQHF. DNA for the CDR3: TGTGCCAGCAGTTTATGGCAGGTGAATCAGCCCCAGCATTTT.

V usage is TRBV19 and J usage is TRBJ1-5; perhaps TRBD1 as D (5 bases). V was clipped by 6 bases and J by 5 bases, with 17 bases between them. The germline V gene has CDR1 LNHDA and CDR2 SQIVND (reference sequence). The CDR3 runs to 15 residues. The CDR3, as DNA: TGTGCCAGTAGAGAATCGGGGGGGTCCTATCAGCCCCAGCATTTT. Translating it yields CASRESGGSYQPQHF.

The CDR3: CAWGDNWGYTF. CDR3 coding DNA: TGTGCCTGGGGGGACAATTGGGGCTACACCTTC. The V call is TRBV30, the J call TRBJ1-2; D may be TRBD1 (6 bases). CDR3 size: 11 residues. Trimming removed 5 bases at V and 8 bases at J, with 12 bases between. Germline CDR1 reads GTSNPN; CDR2 reads SVGIG (reference sequence).

The genes are TRBV29-1 and TRBJ2-7; TRBD1 agrees at 7 bases. The germline CDR1 and CDR2 sequences are SQVTM and ANQGSEA. V trimming: 4 bases; J trimming: 2 bases; junction bases outside the gene matches: 11. There are 15 residues in the CDR3. In DNA, the CDR3 is TGCAGCGTTGTAGTTTTTGCAGGGGGTACCTACGAGCAGTACTTC. It codes for CSVVVFAGGTYEQYF.

In its sample, this clone was seen once. The chain uses TRBV5-6 and TRBJ1-3, with 9 bases identical to TRBD1. From germline, CDR1 is SGHDT and CDR2 YYEEEE. Unmatched junction bases numbered 7, after V lost 2 bases and J lost 4 bases. This CDR3 is built from 16 residues. The DNA for the CDR3 is TGTGCCAGCAGCTTCGCCGGGACAGGGTCGGGAAACACCATATATTTT. Protein sequence: CASSFAGTGSGNTIYF.